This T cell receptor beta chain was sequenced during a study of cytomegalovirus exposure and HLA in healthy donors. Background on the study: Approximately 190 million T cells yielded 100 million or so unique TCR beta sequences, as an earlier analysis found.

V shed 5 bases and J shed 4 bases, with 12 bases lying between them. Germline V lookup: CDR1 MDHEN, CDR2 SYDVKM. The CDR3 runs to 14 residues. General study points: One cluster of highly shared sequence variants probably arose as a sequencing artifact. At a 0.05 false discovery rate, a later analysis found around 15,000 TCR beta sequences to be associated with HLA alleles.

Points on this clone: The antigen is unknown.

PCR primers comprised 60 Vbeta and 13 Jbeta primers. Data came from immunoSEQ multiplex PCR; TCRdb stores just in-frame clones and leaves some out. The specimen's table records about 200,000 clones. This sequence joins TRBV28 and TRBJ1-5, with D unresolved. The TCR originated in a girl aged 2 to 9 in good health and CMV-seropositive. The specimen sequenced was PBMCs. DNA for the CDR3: TGTGCCAGCAGTACCCGGGATGGTAATCAGCCCCAGCATTTT. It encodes CASSTRDGNQPQHF.